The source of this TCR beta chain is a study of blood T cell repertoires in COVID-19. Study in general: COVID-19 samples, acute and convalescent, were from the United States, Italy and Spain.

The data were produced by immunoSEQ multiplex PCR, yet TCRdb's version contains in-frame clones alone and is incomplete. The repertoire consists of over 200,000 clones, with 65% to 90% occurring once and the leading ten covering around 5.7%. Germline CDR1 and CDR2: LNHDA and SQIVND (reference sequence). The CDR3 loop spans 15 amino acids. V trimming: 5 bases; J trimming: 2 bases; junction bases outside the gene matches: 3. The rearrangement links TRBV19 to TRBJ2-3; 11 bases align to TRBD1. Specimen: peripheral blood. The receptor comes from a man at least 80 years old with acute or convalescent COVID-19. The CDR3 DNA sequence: TGTGCCAGTAGTGGGGACAGGGGGAACACAGATACGCAGTATTTT. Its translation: CASSGDRGNTDTQYF. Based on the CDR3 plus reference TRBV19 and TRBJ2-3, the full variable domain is DGGITQSPKYLFRKEGQNVTLSCEQNLNHDAMYWYRQDPGQGLRLIYYSQIVNDFQKGDIAEGYSVSREKKESFPLTVTSAQKNPTAFYLCASSGDRGNTDTQYFGPGTRLTVL.